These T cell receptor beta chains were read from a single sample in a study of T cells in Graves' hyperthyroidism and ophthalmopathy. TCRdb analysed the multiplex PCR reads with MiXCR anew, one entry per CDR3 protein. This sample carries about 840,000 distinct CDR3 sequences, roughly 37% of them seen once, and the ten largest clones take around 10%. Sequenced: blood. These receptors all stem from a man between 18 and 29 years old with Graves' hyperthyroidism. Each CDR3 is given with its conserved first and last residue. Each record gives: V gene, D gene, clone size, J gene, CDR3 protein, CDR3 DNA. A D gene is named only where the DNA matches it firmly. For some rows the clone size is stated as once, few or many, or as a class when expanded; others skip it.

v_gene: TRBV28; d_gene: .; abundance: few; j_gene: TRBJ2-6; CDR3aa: CASSRPETASDVLTF; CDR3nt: TGTGCCAGCAGTCGACCTGAGACAGCTTCAGACGTCCTGACTTTC
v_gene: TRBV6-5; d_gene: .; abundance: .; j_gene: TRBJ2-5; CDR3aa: CASSYLLGGETQYF; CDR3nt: TGTGCCAGCAGTTACCTCCTCGGGGGAGAGACCCAGTACTTC
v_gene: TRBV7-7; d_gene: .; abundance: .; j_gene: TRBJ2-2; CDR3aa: CASSLGDTFNTGELFF; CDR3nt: TGTGCTAGCAGCTTAGGAGATACTTTTAACACCGGGGAGCTGTTTTTT
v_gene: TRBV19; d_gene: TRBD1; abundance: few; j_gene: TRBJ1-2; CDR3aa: CARPRGQVYGYTF; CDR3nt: TGTGCCAGACCCAGGGGGCAGGTCTATGGCTACACCTTC
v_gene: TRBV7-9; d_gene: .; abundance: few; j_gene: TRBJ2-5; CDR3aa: CASSTWTEETQYF; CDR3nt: TGTGCCAGCAGCACCTGGACGGAAGAGACCCAGTACTTC
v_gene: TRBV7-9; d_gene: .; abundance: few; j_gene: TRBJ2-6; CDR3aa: CASSYGGRVPDSGANVLTF; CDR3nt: TGTGCCAGCAGCTACGGGGGAAGAGTGCCAGACTCTGGGGCCAACGTCCTGACTTTC
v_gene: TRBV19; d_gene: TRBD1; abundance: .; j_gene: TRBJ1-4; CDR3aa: CASSFDREEKLFF; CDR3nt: TGTGCCAGTAGTTTCGACAGGGAGGAAAAACTGTTTTTT
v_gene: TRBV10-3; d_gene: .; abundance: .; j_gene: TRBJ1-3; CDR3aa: CASSEGGNTVYF; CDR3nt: TGTGCCAGCAGTGAAGGAGGAAACACCGTATATTTT
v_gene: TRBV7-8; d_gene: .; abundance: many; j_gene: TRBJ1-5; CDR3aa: CASSSPLQPQHF; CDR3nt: TGTGCCAGCAGCAGTCCCCTTCAGCCCCAGCATTTT
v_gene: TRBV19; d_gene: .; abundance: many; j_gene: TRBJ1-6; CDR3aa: CASSPFKESPLHF; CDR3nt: TGTGCCAGTAGCCCATTTAAAGAATCACCCCTCCACTTT
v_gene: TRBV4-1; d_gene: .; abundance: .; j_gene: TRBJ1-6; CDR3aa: CASSQSAGGNSPLHF; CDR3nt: TGCGCCAGCAGCCAAAGTGCGGGAGGCAATTCACCCCTCCACTTT
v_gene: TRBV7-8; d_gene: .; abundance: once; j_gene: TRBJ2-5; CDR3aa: CASSSQTGIVETQYF; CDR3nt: TGTGCCAGCAGTTCCCAAACAGGGATTGTAGAGACCCAGTACTTC
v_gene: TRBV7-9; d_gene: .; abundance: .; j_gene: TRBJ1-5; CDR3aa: CASSRDYEHF; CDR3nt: TGTGCCAGCAGCCGAGACTACGAGCATTTT
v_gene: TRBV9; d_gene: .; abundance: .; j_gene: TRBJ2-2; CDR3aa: CASSVAHYTGELFF; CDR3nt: TGTGCCAGCAGCGTGGCCCATTACACCGGGGAGCTGTTTTTT
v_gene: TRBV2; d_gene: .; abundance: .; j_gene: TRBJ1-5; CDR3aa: CASSGARQAFNQPQHF; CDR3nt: TGTGCCAGCAGTGGGGCCAGACAGGCTTTCAATCAGCCCCAGCATTTT
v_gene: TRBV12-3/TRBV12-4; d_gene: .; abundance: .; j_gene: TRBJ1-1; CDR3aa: CASSLAIRNTEAFF; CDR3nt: TGTGCCAGCAGTTTAGCGATCCGGAACACTGAAGCTTTCTTT
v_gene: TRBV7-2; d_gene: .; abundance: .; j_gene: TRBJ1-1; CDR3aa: CASSFRRMNTEAFF; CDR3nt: TGTGCCAGCAGCTTCAGAAGAATGAACACTGAAGCTTTCTTT
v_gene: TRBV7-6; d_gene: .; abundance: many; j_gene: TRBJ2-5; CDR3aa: CASSFENQETQYF; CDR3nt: TGTGCCAGCAGCTTTGAGAACCAAGAGACCCAGTACTTC
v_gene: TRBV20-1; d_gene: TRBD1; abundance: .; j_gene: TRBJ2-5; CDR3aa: CSATPQYGTGQETQYF; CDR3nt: TGCAGTGCCACCCCGCAATATGGGACAGGCCAAGAGACCCAGTACTTC
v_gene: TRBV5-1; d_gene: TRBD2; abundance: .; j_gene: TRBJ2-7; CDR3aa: CASSVTSGGIYEQYF; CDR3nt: TGCGCCAGCAGCGTTACTAGCGGGGGTATCTACGAGCAGTACTTC
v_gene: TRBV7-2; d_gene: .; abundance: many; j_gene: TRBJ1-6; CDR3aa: CASSLRGGNNSPLHF; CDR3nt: TGTGCCAGCAGCTTAAGGGGGGGTAACAATTCACCCCTCCACTTT
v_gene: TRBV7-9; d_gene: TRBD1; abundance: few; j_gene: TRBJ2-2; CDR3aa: CASSYRGGGVGELFF; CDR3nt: TGTGCCAGCAGCTACAGGGGTGGAGGTGTCGGGGAGCTGTTTTTT
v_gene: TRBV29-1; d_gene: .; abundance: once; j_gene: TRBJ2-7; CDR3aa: CSRGSLGYEQYF; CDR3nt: TGCAGCCGAGGGAGCCTCGGCTACGAGCAGTACTTC
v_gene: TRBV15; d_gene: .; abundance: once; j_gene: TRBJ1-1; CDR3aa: CATSRQNPAGGEEAFF; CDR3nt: TGTGCCACCAGCAGACAAAACCCAGCCGGGGGTGAAGAAGCTTTCTTT
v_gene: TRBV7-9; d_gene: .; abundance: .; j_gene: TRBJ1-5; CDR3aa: CASSLGEEQPQHF; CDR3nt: TGTGCCAGCAGCTTGGGGGAGGAGCAGCCCCAGCATTTT
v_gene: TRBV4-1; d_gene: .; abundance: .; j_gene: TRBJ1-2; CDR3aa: CASSILQVASGYTF; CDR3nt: TGCGCCAGCAGCATTCTACAGGTCGCTAGCGGCTACACCTTC
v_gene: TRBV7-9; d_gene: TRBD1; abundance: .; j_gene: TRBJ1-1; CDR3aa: CASSSRTGMMKTEAFF; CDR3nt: TGTGCCAGCAGTTCCCGGACAGGGATGATGAAAACTGAAGCTTTCTTT
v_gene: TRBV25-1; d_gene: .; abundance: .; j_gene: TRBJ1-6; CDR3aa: CASSDVPGPSSLHF; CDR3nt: TGTGCCAGCAGTGACGTTCCCGGGCCCAGCTCCCTCCACTTT
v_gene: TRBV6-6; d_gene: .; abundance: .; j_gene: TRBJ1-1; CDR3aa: CASSREEAFF; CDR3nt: TGTGCCAGCAGTAGAGAGGAAGCTTTCTTT
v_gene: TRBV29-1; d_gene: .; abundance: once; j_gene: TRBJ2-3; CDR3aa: CSVGAGASTDTQYF; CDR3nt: TGCAGCGTTGGGGCGGGTGCTAGCACAGATACGCAGTATTTT
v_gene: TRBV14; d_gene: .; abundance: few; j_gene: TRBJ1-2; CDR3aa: CAGTPRDNFDYTF; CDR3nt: TGTGCCGGGACCCCGCGGGACAATTTTGACTACACCTTC
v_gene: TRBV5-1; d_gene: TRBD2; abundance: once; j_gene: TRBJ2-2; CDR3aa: CASSLVAGGPTGELFF; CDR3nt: TGCGCCAGCAGCTTGGTTGCGGGGGGGCCCACCGGGGAGCTGTTTTTT
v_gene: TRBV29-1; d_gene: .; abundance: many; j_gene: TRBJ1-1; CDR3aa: CSPRRNTEAFF; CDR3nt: TGCAGTCCCCGCCGAAACACTGAAGCTTTCTTT
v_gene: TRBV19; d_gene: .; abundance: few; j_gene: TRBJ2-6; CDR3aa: CASTIYRPSGANVLTF; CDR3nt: TGTGCCAGTACCATATATCGCCCCTCTGGGGCCAACGTCCTGACTTTC
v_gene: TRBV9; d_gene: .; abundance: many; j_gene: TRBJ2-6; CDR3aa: CASSVDRDGRWANVLTF; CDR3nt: TGTGCCAGCAGCGTAGATCGCGACGGGCGCTGGGCCAACGTCCTGACTTTC
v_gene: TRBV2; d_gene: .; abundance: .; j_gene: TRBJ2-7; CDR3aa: CASSEDSGYEQYF; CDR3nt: TGTGCCAGCAGTGAAGATTCGGGCTACGAGCAGTACTTC
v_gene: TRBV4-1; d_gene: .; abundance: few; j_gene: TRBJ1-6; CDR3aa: CASSQERDSPLHF; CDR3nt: TGCGCCAGCAGCCAAGAGAGGGATTCACCCCTCCACTTT
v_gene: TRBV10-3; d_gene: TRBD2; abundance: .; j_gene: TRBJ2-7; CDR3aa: CAIRSSGASSREQYF; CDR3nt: TGTGCCATCAGATCTAGCGGGGCATCTTCCCGGGAGCAGTACTTC
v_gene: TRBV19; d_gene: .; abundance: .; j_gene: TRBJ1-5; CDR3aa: CASSMLGERQPQHF; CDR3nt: TGTGCCAGTAGTATGCTGGGAGAAAGACAGCCCCAGCATTTT
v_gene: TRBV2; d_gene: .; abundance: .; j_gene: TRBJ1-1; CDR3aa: CASRRGFQAVAEAFF; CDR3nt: TGTGCCAGCAGGAGGGGCTTCCAAGCCGTCGCTGAAGCTTTCTTT
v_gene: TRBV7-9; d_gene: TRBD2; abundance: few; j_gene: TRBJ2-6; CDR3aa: CASSLPTTSGSDHVLTF; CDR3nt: TGTGCCAGCAGCTTACCCACCACTAGCGGGAGTGATCACGTCCTGACTTTC
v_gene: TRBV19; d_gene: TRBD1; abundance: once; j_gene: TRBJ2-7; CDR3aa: CASSPMDRSYEQYF; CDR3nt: TGTGCCAGTAGTCCGATGGACAGGTCTTACGAGCAGTACTTC
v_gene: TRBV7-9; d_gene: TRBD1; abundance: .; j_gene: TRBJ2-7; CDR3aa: CASSSTGDGPYEQYF; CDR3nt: TGTGCCAGCAGCTCGACAGGGGACGGACCCTACGAGCAGTACTTC
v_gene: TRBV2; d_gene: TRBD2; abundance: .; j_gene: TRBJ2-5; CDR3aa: CASSVAPPTSGQETQYF; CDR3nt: TGTGCCAGCAGCGTGGCCCCTCCGACTAGCGGCCAAGAGACCCAGTACTTC
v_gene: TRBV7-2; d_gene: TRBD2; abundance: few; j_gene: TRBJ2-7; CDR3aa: CATKRGGASGEQYF; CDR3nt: TGTGCCACCAAACGCGGGGGGGCGTCAGGGGAGCAGTACTTC
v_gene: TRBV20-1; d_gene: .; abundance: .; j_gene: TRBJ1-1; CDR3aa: CSAERRGGNTEAFF; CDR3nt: TGCAGTGCCGAGAGAAGGGGCGGGAACACTGAAGCTTTCTTT
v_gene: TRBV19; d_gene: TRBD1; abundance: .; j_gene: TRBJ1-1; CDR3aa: CASNTRGSGTEAFF; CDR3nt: TGTGCCAGTAACACCAGGGGGAGTGGTACTGAAGCTTTCTTT
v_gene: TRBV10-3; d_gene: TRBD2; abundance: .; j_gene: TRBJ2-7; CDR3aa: CAVGVSWEGEQYF; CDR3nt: TGTGCCGTGGGGGTGTCTTGGGAGGGCGAGCAGTACTTC
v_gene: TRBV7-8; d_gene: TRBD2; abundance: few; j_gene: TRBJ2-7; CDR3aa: CASSLTSRDYSYEQYF; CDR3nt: TGTGCCAGCAGCTTAACGTCCCGGGACTACTCCTACGAGCAGTACTTC
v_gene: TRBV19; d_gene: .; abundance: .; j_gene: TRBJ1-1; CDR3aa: CASSTFDSNTEAVF; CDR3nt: TGTGCCAGTAGCACCTTTGACAGCAACACTGAAGCTGTCTTT
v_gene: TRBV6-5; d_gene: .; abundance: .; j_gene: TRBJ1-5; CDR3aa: CASSVSGGQPQHF; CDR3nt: TGTGCCAGCAGTGTTTCCGGGGGCCAGCCCCAGCATTTT